A single sample gave rise to the 25 T cell receptor beta chains below, sequenced in a study of beta chain features in type 1 diabetes. Study results and caveats: Moderate yet significant TCRB CDR3 shortening was seen in Type 1 diabetes patients in all four CD4+ subsets.

Their recognized antigens are unknown. Sequencing targeted expressed TCRB transcripts, as all isolated RNA had been reverse transcribed. Libraries were prepared by immunoSEQ multiplex PCR; TCRdb keeps only in-frame clonotypes and omits some of them. The data hold 150,000 to 200,000 clones, with roughly 59% observed a single time. Sequenced input: naive CD4+ T cells from blood. The source of these receptors is a man younger than 45 with type 1 diabetes.

This clone showed up just a few times. The sample carries other DNA sequences with the same CDR3. This chain links TRBV29-1 with TRBJ2-7; D is uncertain. Per germline, CDR1 SQVTM and CDR2 ANQGSEA. This CDR3 has 11 amino acids. With 2 bases removed from V and 4 bases from J, the gap between germline ends came to 6 bases. The CDR3 region has the DNA TGCAGCGTTGAAAGTGGATACGAGCAGTACTTC. Its translation: CSVESGYEQYF.

The table lists this clone with a few counts. The CDR3 DNA reads TGCAGCGTTGTACAGGGGACAGATACGCAGTATTTT. Amino acid sequence: CSVVQGTDTQYF. The chain recombines TRBV29-1 with TRBJ2-3, with 7 bases fitting TRBD1. V shed 4 bases and J 3 bases; nucleotides not matched to a gene: 1. The CDR3 is 12 residues long. CDR1 and CDR2 from the germline V gene are SQVTM and ANQGSEA.

This chain uses TRBV5-1 with TRBJ2-5, with D tentatively TRBD1 (6 bases). Germline V gene lookup returns CDR1 SGHRS and CDR2 YFSETQ. This CDR3 is built from 13 residues. V was clipped by 2 bases and J by 5 bases, with 10 bases between them. The CDR3 region is CASSFQGSETQYF. The CDR3 coding sequence is TGCGCCAGCAGCTTTCAGGGGAGTGAGACCCAGTACTTC.

The rearrangement links TRBV29-1 to TRBJ1-4; maybe TRBD1 (5 bases). V was trimmed by 7 bases and J by 8 bases, leaving 14 bases between them. This CDR3 is 12 amino acids long. Germline V lookup: CDR1 SQVTM, CDR2 ANQGSEA. Here the CDR3 DNA reads TGCAGCGGCGGGGGTTACAGAGAAAAACTGTTTTTT. Residues: CSGGGYREKLFF. Drawing the rest from reference TRBV29-1 and TRBJ1-4, the complete variable domain is SAVISQKPSRDICQRGTSLTIQCQVDSQVTMMFWYRQQPGQSLTLIATANQGSEATYESGFVIDKFPISRPNLTFSTLTVSNMSPEDSSIYLCSGGGYREKLFFGSGTQLSVL.

This clone was recorded once. The chain joins TRBV19 to TRBJ2-3, with unresolved D. This CDR3 region has 12 residues. Trimming took 4 bases from V and 3 from J, leaving 5 bases between them. In germline, CDR1 is LNHDA, CDR2 SQIVND (reference sequence). DNA of the CDR3: TGTGCCAGTAGTAGATATACAGATACGCAGTATTTT. Translating gives CASSRYTDTQYF.

V gene TRBV15 combines with J gene TRBJ2-2; D gene uncertain. From germline, CDR1 is LNHNV and CDR2 YYDKDF (reference sequence). CDR3 length: 14 residues. The V end lost 0 bases, the J end lost 5 bases, and 7 bases lay between the germline ends. CDR3 region: CATSRDRRTGELFF. The CDR3 bases are TGTGCCACCAGCAGAGATCGTAGAACCGGGGAGCTGTTTTTT.

The genes are TRBV2 and TRBJ2-4; D possibly uses TRBD1 or TRBD2 (6 bases each). Germline V lookup: CDR1 SNHLY, CDR2 FYNNEI. This CDR3 is built from 15 residues. The ends were cut back, 7 bases at V and 0 bases at J, with 13 bases in the middle. The CDR3: CASKHRDLAKNIQYF. The CDR3 DNA reads TGTGCCAGCAAGCACAGGGACTTAGCCAAAAACATTCAGTACTTC.

The V gene is TRBV9, the J gene TRBJ2-1; TRBD2 matches 8 bases. Germline V gene sequence: CDR1 SGDLS, CDR2 YYNGEE. With V trimmed by 5 bases and J by 5 bases, 12 bases remained unmatched. The CDR3 runs 16 residues. The CDR3 region is CASSVLGAGANNEQFF. Here the CDR3 DNA reads TGTGCCAGCAGTGTGCTAGGAGCGGGGGCCAACAATGAGCAGTTCTTC.

This clone was detected a few times. J is TRBJ2-3 and V is TRBV7-2; D possibly uses TRBD1 or TRBD2 (6 bases each). The length of the CDR3 is 15 residues. The germline V gene encodes CDR1 SGHTA and CDR2 FQGNSA. V was shortened by 5 bases and J by 2 bases, with 14 bases between the two germline ends. The CDR3 nucleotides are TGTGCCAGCAGCCCCGGGGGCGAAGTCACAGATACGCAGTATTTT. Amino acids: CASSPGGEVTDTQYF.

The chain links TRBV9 to TRBJ1-6; a weak D match, TRBD1 (5 bases). V was pared by 0 bases and J by 8 bases, with 15 bases between. Per germline, CDR1 SGDLS and CDR2 YYNGEE. The CDR3 runs 16 residues. The CDR3 region has the DNA TGTGCCAGCAGCGTAGAATCTCAGGGAGGGTATTCACCCCTCCACTTT. Its translation: CASSVESQGGYSPLHF.

CDR3 sequence: CASSQGTGGGPDTQYF. CDR3 bases: TGTGCCAGCAGCCAAGGAACAGGGGGTGGTCCAGATACGCAGTATTTT. The chain links TRBV14 to TRBJ2-3; TRBD1 matches at 8 bases. V shed 1 base, J shed 4 bases, and the junction held 7 bases outside the gene matches. CDR1 is SGHDN, CDR2 FVKESK, per germline. The CDR3 is 16 residues long.

This clone was seen once. V usage is TRBV9 and J usage is TRBJ2-3, with TRBD2 matching over 10 bases. The CDR3 loop spans 15 amino acids. Germline V lookup: CDR1 SGDLS, CDR2 YYNGEE. The V segment lost 3 bases and the J segment 4 bases; nucleotides outside the gene matches: 5. The CDR3 loop is CASSASGGFSDTQYF. DNA for the CDR3: TGTGCCAGCAGCGCTAGCGGGGGTTTTTCAGATACGCAGTATTTT.

The V gene is TRBV4-2, the J gene TRBJ2-1, with D perhaps TRBD1 (5 bases). The CDR3 totals 15 residues. CDR1 LGHNA and CDR2 YNFKEQ come from the germline V gene. Trimming cost V 1 base and J 0 bases, with 7 bases left between them. The CDR3 region has the DNA TGTGCCAGCAGCCAAGGACAGAGCTCCTACAATGAGCAGTTCTTC. This codes for CASSQGQSSYNEQFF.

The rearrangement joins TRBV9 to TRBJ2-3; 9 bases agree with TRBD2. J was trimmed by 1 base and V by 4 bases; bases with no gene match: 7. Germline CDR1 is SGDLS and CDR2 is YYNGEE. This CDR3 region has 16 residues. CDR3 sequence (DNA): TGTGCCAGCAGCTTCCGGACTAGCGTTCGCACAGATACGCAGTATTTT. It yields the protein CASSFRTSVRTDTQYF.

This rearrangement joins TRBV7-2 to TRBJ2-7; no reliable D call. V dropped 5 bases and J dropped 0 bases, with 14 bases sitting between them. This CDR3 is built from 15 residues. Germline V CDR1 and CDR2: SGHTA, FQGNSA. CDR3 loop: CASSPLEGISYEQYF. CDR3 nucleotides: TGTGCCAGCAGCCCTTTGGAAGGGATCTCCTACGAGCAGTACTTC.

This clone has only a few counts. This chain links TRBV18 with TRBJ1-2; D not resolved. The CDR3 runs to 13 residues. Trimming removed 2 bases at V and 7 bases at J, with 11 bases between. From germline, CDR1 is KGHSH and CDR2 LQKENI. CDR3 sequence: CASSPTEYGGYTF. The CDR3 DNA is TGTGCCAGCTCACCAACCGAGTATGGTGGCTACACCTTC.

This clone has only a few counts. The rearrangement links TRBV7-2 to TRBJ2-5; TRBD1 matches 9 bases. Germline V gene data show CDR1 as SGHTA and CDR2 as FQGNSA. This CDR3 region has 15 residues. Unmatched junction bases numbered 8, after V lost 5 bases and J lost 4 bases. The CDR3 DNA is TGTGCCAGCAGCCCTAGCCTGGGACAGGGAGAGACCCAGTACTTC. Its protein is CASSPSLGQGETQYF.

This rearrangement joins TRBV7-2 to TRBJ2-3; D remains ambiguous. The V gene lost 0 bases and the J gene lost 1 base, with 5 bases spanning the gap. Germline lookup yields CDR1 SGHTA and CDR2 FQGNSA. The CDR3 has 14 residues. The CDR3 region has the DNA TGTGCCAGCAGCTTAGCCGAAGGCACAGATACGCAGTATTTT. Translated, it gives CASSLAEGTDTQYF.

A few counts support this clone. The chain links TRBV30 to TRBJ2-7; D is possibly TRBD1 (6 bases). V lost 8 bases, J lost 3 bases, and 14 bases lay in between. This CDR3 is 12 amino acids long. From germline, CDR1 is GTSNPN and CDR2 SVGIG (reference sequence). The CDR3 is CASTGKVYEQYF. The CDR3, as DNA: TGTGCCAGCACAGGGAAAGTCTACGAGCAGTACTTC.

This chain joins TRBV9 and TRBJ2-2, with no clear D. V was shortened by 0 bases and J by 0 bases, with 9 bases between the two germline ends. CDR3 size: 16 residues. Germline CDR1 SGDLS, CDR2 YYNGEE. As DNA, the CDR3 is TGTGCCAGCAGCGTAGCTTTATTAGCGAACACCGGGGAGCTGTTTTTT. Its translation: CASSVALLANTGELFF.

This rearrangement joins TRBV11-2 to TRBJ2-3, with a possible D match to TRBD1 (5 bases). Germline CDR1 reads SGHAT; CDR2 reads FQNNGV. The ends were cut back, 4 bases at V and 7 bases at J, with 9 bases in the middle. The CDR3 is 12 residues long. The CDR3 coding sequence is TGTGCCAGCAGCTCCAGGGATTATACGCAGTATTTT. Protein product: CASSSRDYTQYF.

The chain recombines TRBV4-3 with TRBJ1-2; possible D gene TRBD1, 5 bases. CDR1 and CDR2 from the germline V gene are LGHNA and YSLEER. The V end was cut by 4 bases, the J end by 4 bases, with 16 bases between. The CDR3 loop spans 15 amino acids. This CDR3 reads CASSPGTGMAYGYTF. CDR3 coding DNA: TGCGCCAGCAGCCCCGGGACGGGAATGGCCTATGGCTACACCTTC.

DNA of the CDR3: TGTGCCTGGGGCCTCCAGGGGGGATCGGAGACCCAGTACTTC. This gives the protein CAWGLQGGSETQYF. V usage is TRBV30 and J usage is TRBJ2-5, with D possibly TRBD1 on 7 matching bases. Trimming cost V 5 bases and J 5 bases, with 18 bases left between them. The CDR3 sequence is 14 residues long. Germline V lookup: CDR1 GTSNPN, CDR2 SVGIG (reference sequence).

The gene calls are TRBV30 and TRBJ1-5, with TRBD1 identical over 7 bases. Unmatched junction bases numbered 8, after V lost 3 bases and J lost 6 bases. CDR3 length: 14 residues. Germline V gives CDR1 GTSNPN, CDR2 SVGIG (reference sequence). The CDR3: CAWRRQGGAQPQHF. In DNA form, the CDR3 reads TGTGCCTGGAGGCGGCAGGGGGGTGCTCAGCCCCAGCATTTT.

The V and J genes are TRBV2 and TRBJ2-1; weak D call: TRBD1 (5 bases). This CDR3 is built from 12 residues. Trimming removed 7 bases at V and 8 bases at J, with 12 bases between. Per germline, CDR1 SNHLY and CDR2 FYNNEI. The CDR3 sequence: CASIPDKHEQFF. The DNA for the CDR3 is TGTGCCAGCATACCGGACAAACATGAGCAGTTCTTC. The full variable domain, completed using reference TRBV2 and TRBJ2-1, is EPEVTQTPSHQVTQMGQEVILRCVPISNHLYFYWYRQILGQKVEFLVSFYNNEISEKSEIFDDQFSVERPDGSNFTLKIRSTKLEDSAMYFCASIPDKHEQFFGPGTRLTVL.